Following are 6 T cell receptor beta chains from one sample sequenced in a study of response to subunit inactivated influenza vaccine. MiXCR was run by TCRdb on the RT-PCR reads, yielding one entry per CDR3 protein. The table lists about 190,000 distinct CDR3 sequences, approximately 14% of them singletons. Sample: CD8+ T cells sorted from PBMCs, taken less than 6 days after vaccination. These receptors all stem from a man between 45 and 60 years old who received an inactivated influenza vaccine.

This clonotype has at least ten counts. The chain recombines TRBV7-8 with TRBJ2-3; no reliable D call. Germline V gene sequence: CDR1 SGHVS, CDR2 FQNEAQ. The germline V and J ends were trimmed by 5 bases and 4 bases, with 13 bases remaining between them. The CDR3 contains 14 residues. The CDR3 DNA reads TGTGCCAGCAGCCCCCACGGAGACGCAGATACGCAGTATTTT. Translation: CASSPHGDADTQYF.

This clonotype appeared a few times. The J gene is TRBJ1-1, the V gene TRBV11-2; the D gene is possibly TRBD1 (5 bases). Germline lookup yields CDR1 SGHAT and CDR2 FQNNGV. V shed 0 bases and J shed 4 bases, with 12 bases lying between them. This CDR3 spans 15 amino acids. The CDR3 region is CASSLEGHGGTEAFF. The DNA of the CDR3 is TGTGCCAGCAGCTTAGAGGGGCATGGAGGCACTGAAGCTTTCTTT.

The chain links TRBV2 to TRBJ2-5; tentatively, D is TRBD1 (5 bases). Per the germline V gene, CDR1 is SNHLY and CDR2 is FYNNEI. V was cut by 1 base and J by 4 bases, with 13 bases left in between. The CDR3 is made up of 15 amino acids. In DNA form, the CDR3 reads TGTGCCAGCAGTGAAGGGGCAGGGTTGGGAGAGACCCAGTACTTC. It is translated as CASSEGAGLGETQYF.

The chain is built from TRBV28 and TRBJ2-7, with 8 bases fitting TRBD2. The trim removed 3 bases at V and 2 bases at J, leaving 12 bases unmatched. The CDR3 is 17 amino acids. The germline gives CDR1 MDHEN, CDR2 SYDVKM. CDR3 protein: CASSFEEGAGAAYEQYF. The CDR3 DNA sequence: TGTGCCAGCAGTTTTGAGGAAGGAGCGGGAGCGGCCTACGAGCAGTACTTC.

This clonotype has a count of ten or more. This chain joins TRBV10-2 and TRBJ2-3; 7 bases align to TRBD2. The V and J ends lost 6 bases and 0 bases, in that order; junction bases with no gene match: 6. The germline V gene has CDR1 WSHSY and CDR2 SAAADI. CDR3 size: 15 residues. This CDR3 is CASSDNGGSTDTQYF. As DNA, the CDR3 is TGCGCCAGCAGCGACAACGGGGGGAGCACAGATACGCAGTATTTT.

This clonotype was seen only a few times. The chain couples TRBV7-2 to TRBJ1-2; maybe TRBD1 (5 bases). CDR3 length: 15 residues. V lost 1 base, J lost 4 bases, and 13 bases lay in between. Germline V CDR1 and CDR2: SGHTA, FQGNSA. The CDR3 DNA reads as TGTGCCAGCAGCTTAGGCTTGGGGCAGGGCTATGGCTACACCTTC. Translated, it gives CASSLGLGQGYGYTF. The full variable domain, in which reference TRBV7-2 and TRBJ1-2 provide the parts outside the CDR3, is GAGVSQSPSNKVTEKGKDVELRCDPISGHTALYWYRQSLGQGLEFLIYFQGNSAPDKSGLPSDRFSAERTGGSVSTLTIQRTQQEDSAVYLCASSLGLGQGYGYTFGSGTRLTVV.